This TCR beta chain was obtained from a study of early T cells in non-severe SARS-CoV-2 infection. Study conclusions and caveats: The study's VDJdb matching favored anti-spike CD8 responses and missed private and CD4 specificities.

cDNA molecules, individually, were tagged with unique molecular identifiers. TCRdb independently ran MiXCR on the 5' RACE reads; one entry per CDR3 protein. The sample yields about 58,000 distinct CDR3 sequences, about 7.7% seen once. Concerning this clonotype itself: Antigen: not known.

The V and J ends lost 5 bases and 1 base, in that order; junction bases with no gene match: 4. Germline lookup yields CDR1 MNHNY and CDR2 SVGAGI (reference sequence). The CDR3 length is 15 residues. V is TRBV6-6 and J is TRBJ1-1; 10 nucleotides match TRBD1. Sequenced material: whole blood. This receptor was taken from an adult who was a healthcare worker with PCR-confirmed SARS-CoV-2 infection or an uninfected control (not recorded which). The CDR3, as DNA: TGTGCCAGCAGTATGGGACAGGGGTGGAACACTGAAGCTTTCTTT. It encodes CASSMGQGWNTEAFF.